This entry concerns a single T cell receptor beta chain. Enrolled through a virtual design, the participants were between 18 and 89 years of age and came from fewer than 30 US areas. Donors were grouped by their self-reported clinical history. The sample belongs to a study of blood T cell repertoires in COVID-19. Original processing methods: For nucleated cells, counts were estimated from reference gene primer amplification. TCRdb's copy holds only in-frame clones and misses some; the assay was immunoSEQ multiplex PCR. From that table come the V and J calls and clone size; the DNA was used to work out D and trimming. The sample consists of about 260,000 clones, approximately 79% of them appearing once. With 3 bases removed from V and 1 base from J, the gap between germline ends came to 13 bases. The CDR3 is 17 residues long. Germline V gene sequence: CDR1 LGHNA, CDR2 YSLEER.

Material: PBMCs or T cells enriched from blood (not recorded which). The sequence derives from a man between 25 and 39 years old with acute COVID-19. The gene calls are TRBV4-3 and TRBJ2-6, with D possibly TRBD1 on 5 matching bases. The CDR3 DNA reads TGCGCCAGCAGCCACACAGGAAGTGGATCTGGGGCCAACGTCCTGACTTTC. Translation gives CASSHTGSGSGANVLTF.